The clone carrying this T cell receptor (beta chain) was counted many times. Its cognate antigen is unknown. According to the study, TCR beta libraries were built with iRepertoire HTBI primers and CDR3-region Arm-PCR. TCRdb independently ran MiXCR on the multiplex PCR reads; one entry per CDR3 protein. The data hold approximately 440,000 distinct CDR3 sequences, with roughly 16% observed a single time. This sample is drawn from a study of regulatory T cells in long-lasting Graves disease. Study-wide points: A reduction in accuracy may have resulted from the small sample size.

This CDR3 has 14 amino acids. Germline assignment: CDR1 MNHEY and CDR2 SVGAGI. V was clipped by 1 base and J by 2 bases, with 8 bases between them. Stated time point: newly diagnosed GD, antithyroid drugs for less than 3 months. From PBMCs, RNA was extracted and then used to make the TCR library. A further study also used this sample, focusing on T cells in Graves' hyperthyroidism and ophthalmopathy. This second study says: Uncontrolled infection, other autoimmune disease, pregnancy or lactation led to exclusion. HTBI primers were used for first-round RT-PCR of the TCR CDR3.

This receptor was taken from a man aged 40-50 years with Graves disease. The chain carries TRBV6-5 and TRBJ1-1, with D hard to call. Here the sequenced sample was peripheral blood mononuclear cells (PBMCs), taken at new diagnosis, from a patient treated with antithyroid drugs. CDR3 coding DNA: TGTGCCAGCAGTTACTGGGGTTCCAACACTGAAGCTTTCTTT. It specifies CASSYWGSNTEAFF.